The 29 T cell receptor beta chains below all came from one sample that was sequenced in a study of shared clonotypes between healthy human individuals. Positively selected for CCR7, the CD45RO-negative cells used as naive CD8 cells excluded terminally differentiated effector memory CD45RA+ cells. Here immunoSEQ multiplex PCR was the method, and the copy in TCRdb shows in-frame clones only, minus some. The table has 450,000 to 700,000 clones, less than 97% seen once. The sample consisted of naive CD8+ T cells sorted from blood. These receptors all come from a woman in her thirties in good health.

This rearrangement joins TRBV16 to TRBJ1-3; 9 positions match TRBD1. The CDR3 has 16 amino acids. Trimming at V came to 1 base and at J to 4 bases, leaving 5 bases not matched to a gene. Germline V gene sequence: CDR1 KGHSY, CDR2 FQNENV. The CDR3 region has the DNA TGTGCCAGCAGCCAATACAGGGGGCGTCTGGGAAACACCATATATTTT. This encodes CASSQYRGRLGNTIYF. The full variable domain, in which reference TRBV16 and TRBJ1-3 provide the parts outside the CDR3, is GEEVAQTPKHLVRGEGQKAKLYCAPIKGHSYVFWYQQVLKNEFKFLISFQNENVFDETGMPKERFSAKCLPNSPCSLEIQATKLEDSAVYFCASSQYRGRLGNTIYFGEGSWLTVV.

The chain links TRBV10-3 to TRBJ1-1; D not resolved. The CDR3 extends over 14 amino acids. Germline V CDR1 and CDR2: ENHRY, SYGVKD. Trimming removed 2 bases at V and 5 bases at J, with 12 bases between. The CDR3 sequence is CAISEEDPRTEAFF. The CDR3 coding sequence is TGTGCCATCAGTGAGGAAGATCCACGGACTGAAGCTTTCTTT.

The chain joins TRBV15 to TRBJ2-1; D perhaps matches TRBD2 (5 bases). Germline CDR1 and CDR2: LNHNV and YYDKDF (reference sequence). CDR3 length equals 16 residues. The ends were cut back, 0 bases at V and 4 bases at J, with 13 bases in the middle. CDR3 sequence reads: CATSRDSGLAYNEQFF. CDR3 in DNA: TGTGCCACCAGCAGAGATTCCGGACTTGCTTACAATGAGCAGTTCTTC.

The sample holds one count of this clone. The chain couples TRBV19 to TRBJ1-1, with D uncertain. The CDR3 runs 13 residues. The germline gives CDR1 LNHDA, CDR2 SQIVND (reference sequence). V was shortened by 6 bases and J by 1 base, with 9 bases between the two germline ends. CDR3 DNA: TGTGCCAGTAGGAGTCGGGGGAACACTGAAGCTTTCTTT. Its protein product is CASRSRGNTEAFF.

This chain links TRBV29-1 with TRBJ1-2; D perhaps matches TRBD1 (5 bases). The ends were cut back, 2 bases at V and 5 bases at J, with 15 bases in the middle. The CDR3 covers 14 residues. CDR1 is SQVTM, CDR2 ANQGSEA, per germline. CDR3 protein: CSVETPTRGYGYTF. The CDR3 DNA follows: TGCAGCGTTGAAACCCCCACCCGGGGGTATGGCTACACCTTC.

The rearrangement uses TRBV5-4 and TRBJ1-2, with D perhaps matching TRBD1 (6 bases). The CDR3 length is 14 residues. Germline lookup yields CDR1 SGHNT and CDR2 YYREEE (reference sequence). The germline V and J ends were trimmed by 0 bases and 4 bases, with 10 bases remaining between them. For the CDR3, the DNA is TGTGCCAGCAGCTTGGAAAGGACAGCCTATGGCTACACCTTC. Encoded protein: CASSLERTAYGYTF.

The rearrangement links TRBV27 to TRBJ2-2, with D tentatively TRBD2 (6 bases). CDR3 size: 13 residues. Trimming stripped 4 bases from V and 6 bases from J, with 9 bases between. Germline values: CDR1 MNHEY, CDR2 SMNVEV (reference sequence). CDR3 sequence reads: CASSSTSAGELFF. CDR3 nucleotides: TGTGCCAGCAGTTCGACTAGTGCCGGGGAGCTGTTTTTT.

This sequence joins TRBV29-1 and TRBJ2-3, with TRBD2 identical over 8 bases. V was pared by 4 bases and J by 2 bases, with 8 bases of the junction left unmatched. The CDR3 consists of 15 residues. CDR1 is SQVTM, CDR2 ANQGSEA, per germline. The CDR3 coding sequence is TGCAGCGTTGTGATAGCGGGGAGCCCCACAGATACGCAGTATTTT. This translates into CSVVIAGSPTDTQYF.

The chain recombines TRBV7-9 with TRBJ1-3, with a possible D match to TRBD1 (6 bases). Deletions cut 6 bases from V and 9 bases from J, with 21 bases between. Germline V gene sequence: CDR1 SEHNR, CDR2 FQNEAQ (reference sequence). This CDR3 has 15 amino acids. The CDR3 is CASRRGQTDLGTIYF. The CDR3, as DNA: TGTGCCAGCAGACGAGGACAGACCGATTTGGGCACCATATATTTT.

This clone was recorded only once. V gene TRBV4-1 combines with J gene TRBJ2-5; no clear D gene. Trimming stripped 1 base from V and 2 bases from J, with 11 bases between. Looked up from germline, CDR1 is MGHRA and CDR2 is YSYEKL. This CDR3 is built from 15 residues. CDR3 region: CASSQVPLRQETQYF. The CDR3 DNA reads TGCGCCAGCAGCCAAGTCCCCTTGAGACAAGAGACCCAGTACTTC.

Regarding this clone: Other DNA sequences in the sample encode the same CDR3. J is TRBJ2-1 and V is TRBV27; unclear D gene. The V end lost 5 bases, the J end lost 2 bases, and 7 bases lay between the germline ends. CDR1 is MNHEY and CDR2 is SMNVEV in the germline V gene (reference sequence). This CDR3 spans 13 amino acids. The CDR3 protein is CASSLSPYNEQFF. The CDR3 nucleotides are TGTGCCAGCAGTCTGAGCCCCTACAATGAGCAGTTCTTC.

The V gene is TRBV14, the J gene TRBJ2-7; 7 positions match TRBD1. The germline CDR1 and CDR2 sequences are SGHDN and FVKESK. Trimming cost V 6 bases and J 4 bases; bases outside gene matches: 9. This CDR3 contains 14 residues. CDR3: CASSIGQAAYEQYF. The CDR3 bases are TGTGCCAGCAGTATAGGACAGGCGGCATACGAGCAGTACTTC.

The chain is built from TRBV28 and TRBJ2-7; D is possibly TRBD1 (5 bases). With 3 bases removed from V and 3 bases from J, the gap between germline ends came to 12 bases. Germline V lookup: CDR1 MDHEN, CDR2 SYDVKM. The CDR3 has 14 residues. This CDR3 is CASSFDSPYYEQYF. The CDR3 DNA sequence: TGTGCCAGCAGTTTTGACAGCCCGTACTACGAGCAGTACTTC.

The rearrangement uses TRBV13 and TRBJ1-3, with 7 positions matching TRBD1. Per germline, CDR1 PRHDT and CDR2 FYEKMQ (reference sequence). V was pared by 5 bases and J by 0 bases, with 7 bases of the junction left unmatched. The CDR3 is made up of 16 amino acids. CDR3 sequence: CASSPWDSYSGNTIYF. In DNA form, the CDR3 reads TGTGCCAGCAGCCCCTGGGACAGCTACTCTGGAAACACCATATATTTT.

This sequence joins TRBV14 and TRBJ2-5; the match to TRBD2 covers 10 bases. CDR3 length: 16 residues. Germline trimming cut 4 bases from V and 5 bases from J; bases unmatched to any gene: 10. CDR1 is SGHDN, CDR2 FVKESK, per germline. The chain's CDR3 is CASSRGTGTSDETQYF. The CDR3 nucleotides read TGTGCCAGCAGCCGAGGGACCGGGACTAGCGACGAGACCCAGTACTTC. The entire variable domain, with the rest obtained from reference TRBV14 and TRBJ2-5, is as follows: EAGVTQFPSHSVIEKGQTVTLRCDPISGHDNLYWYRRVMGKEIKFLLHFVKESKQDESGMPNNRFLAERTGGTYSTLKVQPAELEDSGVYFCASSRGTGTSDETQYFGPGTRLLVL.

This clone came up once. The rearrangement uses TRBV28 and TRBJ2-3, with 14 positions matching TRBD2. Germline V gives CDR1 MDHEN, CDR2 SYDVKM. J lost 6 bases, V lost 5 bases, and 13 bases had no gene match. This CDR3 has 18 residues. The chain's CDR3 is CASSPSGTSGSAGDTQYF. The DNA for the CDR3 is TGTGCCAGCAGTCCCTCCGGGACTAGCGGGAGCGCGGGGGATACGCAGTATTTT.

V and J are TRBV7-9 and TRBJ2-3, with unresolved D. V dropped 5 bases and J dropped 6 bases, with 6 bases sitting between them. Germline CDR1 SEHNR, CDR2 FQNEAQ (reference sequence). This CDR3 has 11 amino acids. The CDR3 region has the DNA TGTGCCAGCAGCGCCATCGATACGCAGTATTTT. Amino acid sequence: CASSAIDTQYF.

The CDR3 DNA reads TGCAGCGCGCGCAGGGGGCTTGGCGGGGAGCTGTTTTTT. It translates to CSARRGLGGELFF. V usage is TRBV29-1 and J usage is TRBJ2-2; TRBD1 matches at 8 bases. This CDR3 is 13 amino acids long. The germline CDR1 and CDR2 sequences are SQVTM and ANQGSEA. V was pared by 7 bases and J by 7 bases, with 8 bases of the junction left unmatched.

This sequence joins TRBV20-1 and TRBJ2-1; D ambiguous. V gave up 6 bases and J gave up 8 bases, with 8 bases separating them. The germline V gene has CDR1 DFQATT and CDR2 SNEGSKA (reference sequence). The CDR3 consists of 10 residues. CDR3 sequence: CSAHGDEQFF. The CDR3 nucleotides are TGCAGTGCCCATGGGGATGAGCAGTTCTTC.

The gene calls are TRBV9 and TRBJ1-4; the D is unclear. Germline CDR1 and CDR2: SGDLS and YYNGEE. Trimming removed 4 bases at V and 4 bases at J, with 11 bases between. The CDR3 runs to 14 residues. This CDR3 reads CASSPREGNEKLFF. The CDR3 DNA follows: TGTGCCAGCAGCCCCCGGGAGGGTAATGAAAAACTGTTTTTT.

The J gene is TRBJ2-1, the V gene TRBV9; 8 positions match TRBD2. The CDR3 is 14 amino acids. J was trimmed by 6 bases and V by 1 base; bases with no gene match: 3. Germline lookup yields CDR1 SGDLS and CDR2 YYNGEE. The CDR3 protein is CASSVSGRGNEQFF. The CDR3 region has the DNA TGTGCCAGCAGCGTATCCGGGAGGGGCAATGAGCAGTTCTTC.

The chain recombines TRBV5-5 with TRBJ1-1, with D unresolved. Deletions cut 0 bases from V and 0 bases from J, with 3 bases between. Germline lookup yields CDR1 SGHKS and CDR2 YYEKEE (reference sequence). This CDR3 is built from 13 residues. The CDR3 DNA sequence: TGTGCCAGCAGCTTGGACATGAACACTGAAGCTTTCTTT. Protein sequence: CASSLDMNTEAFF. The entire variable domain, with the rest obtained from reference TRBV5-5 and TRBJ1-1, is as follows: DAGVTQSPTHLIKTRGQQVTLRCSPISGHKSVSWYQQVLGQGPQFIFQYYEKEERGRGNFPDRFSARQFPNYSSELNVNALLLGDSALYLCASSLDMNTEAFFGQGTRLTVV.

The chain employs TRBV27 and TRBJ1-5; TRBD1 might be the D (6 bases). Germline V CDR1 and CDR2: MNHEY, SMNVEV (reference sequence). Trimming removed 6 bases at V and 3 bases at J, with 12 bases between. CDR3 length: 14 residues. CDR3: CASRPTGYNQPQHF. The CDR3 bases are TGTGCCAGCAGACCAACAGGGTACAATCAGCCCCAGCATTTT.

The chain links TRBV28 to TRBJ1-2, with 7 nucleotides matching TRBD1. The V gene end was trimmed by 5 bases and the J gene end by 8 bases; junction bases not matched to a gene: 8. CDR1 MDHEN and CDR2 SYDVKM come from the germline V gene. The CDR3 has 13 residues. This chain's CDR3 is CASSTLTGQGYTF. CDR3 DNA sequence: TGTGCCAGCAGTACGCTGACAGGGCAGGGCTACACCTTC.

This clone has a single count. The chain is built from TRBV2 and TRBJ1-4; 8 positions match TRBD1. Germline V CDR1 and CDR2: SNHLY, FYNNEI. V dropped 6 bases and J dropped 6; count of bases not matched to a gene: 15. The CDR3 runs to 17 residues. The CDR3 sequence is CASRALYPGTGDEKLFF. The CDR3 DNA follows: TGTGCCAGCAGAGCCCTTTACCCCGGGACAGGCGATGAAAAACTGTTTTTT.

This chain connects TRBV5-6 to TRBJ1-2, with 9 bases lining up with TRBD1. Germline loops: CDR1 SGHDT, CDR2 YYEEEE. The V and J ends lost 3 bases and 2 bases, in that order; junction bases with no gene match: 2. This CDR3 is 14 amino acids long. As DNA, the CDR3 is TGTGCCAGCAGCTATGGACAGGGGAACTATGGCTACACCTTC. This gives the protein CASSYGQGNYGYTF.

V is TRBV29-1 and J is TRBJ2-3, with D perhaps matching TRBD1 (6 bases). Trimming removed 4 bases from V and 2 bases from J, with 22 bases in between. The CDR3 contains 17 residues. Looked up from germline, CDR1 is SQVTM and CDR2 is ANQGSEA. The DNA of the CDR3 is TGCAGCGTTGCGTCCGTACTGGACAGAAGCCTCACAGATACGCAGTATTTT. As protein: CSVASVLDRSLTDTQYF.

This clone was picked up one time. This chain connects TRBV5-1 to TRBJ1-1; possible D gene TRBD1, 5 bases. Germline V gene lookup returns CDR1 SGHRS and CDR2 YFSETQ. The CDR3 is 14 amino acids. Trimming took off 4 bases at V and 3 bases at J, with 13 bases between the two ends. The CDR3 region is CASSPGTAHTEAFF. CDR3 bases: TGCGCCAGCAGCCCGGGGACGGCTCACACTGAAGCTTTCTTT.

The chain couples TRBV5-1 to TRBJ2-3, with TRBD2 as a possible D gene (5 bases). Trimming cost V 5 bases and J 1 base, with 20 bases left between them. In germline, CDR1 is SGHRS, CDR2 YFSETQ. CDR3 length equals 17 residues. The CDR3 reads CASSYYKRISGTDTQYF. CDR3 bases: TGCGCCAGCAGTTATTACAAGCGGATTTCGGGCACAGATACGCAGTATTTT. Combining the CDR3 with reference TRBV5-1 and TRBJ2-3 gives the whole variable domain KAGVTQTPRYLIKTRGQQVTLSCSPISGHRSVSWYQQTPGQGLQFLFEYFSETQRNKGNFPGRFSGRQFSNSRSEMNVSTLELGDSALYLCASSYYKRISGTDTQYFGPGTRLTVL.